Below are 14 T cell receptor beta chains sequenced from a single sample in a study of blood T cell repertoires in COVID-19. The data were produced by immunoSEQ multiplex PCR, yet TCRdb's version contains in-frame clones alone and is incomplete. The sample includes roughly 670,000 clones, approximately 90% of them seen just once. The sequenced material came from peripheral blood. The receptors shown here come from a woman aged 18-30 years with acute or convalescent COVID-19.

The J gene is TRBJ2-3, the V gene TRBV5-5, with 8 nucleotides matching TRBD2. Germline assignment: CDR1 SGHKS and CDR2 YYEKEE (reference sequence). Trimming cost V 1 base and J 2 bases; bases outside gene matches: 3. This CDR3 region has 15 residues. This CDR3 reads CASSLFGGATDTQYF. In DNA form, the CDR3 reads TGTGCCAGCAGCTTGTTCGGGGGGGCCACAGATACGCAGTATTTT.

The chain joins TRBV10-3 to TRBJ2-1; TRBD2 agrees at 10 bases. The ends lost 11 bases at V and 6 bases at J; junction bases unmatched: 7. The CDR3 contains 13 residues. Germline V gene sequence: CDR1 ENHRY, CDR2 SYGVKD. The CDR3 region has the DNA TGTGCCGTCGGGACTAGCGTTGGCAATGAGCAGTTCTTC. Amino acid sequence: CAVGTSVGNEQFF.

This chain connects TRBV5-1 to TRBJ1-2; TRBD1 matches at 8 bases. The V gene's germline CDR1 is SGHRS and CDR2 YFSETQ. V lost 4 bases, J lost 0 bases, and 11 bases stayed unmatched. The CDR3 contains 17 residues. The CDR3 coding sequence is TGCGCCAGCAGCATTGGAATCACAGGGGGGTCTAACTATGGCTACACCTTC. Translated, it gives CASSIGITGGSNYGYTF. The entire variable domain, with the rest obtained from reference TRBV5-1 and TRBJ1-2, is as follows: KAGVTQTPRYLIKTRGQQVTLSCSPISGHRSVSWYQQTPGQGLQFLFEYFSETQRNKGNFPGRFSGRQFSNSRSEMNVSTLELGDSALYLCASSIGITGGSNYGYTFGSGTRLTVV.

This clone has only one observation. The rearrangement uses TRBV29-1 and TRBJ1-6, with 8 bases that match TRBD1. The germline V gene has CDR1 SQVTM and CDR2 ANQGSEA. V dropped 6 bases and J dropped 6; count of bases not matched to a gene: 7. This CDR3 has 14 amino acids. The CDR3 DNA follows: TGCAGCGTACGGACAGGGCGAAGTAATTCACCCCTCCACTTT. As protein: CSVRTGRSNSPLHF. The full variable domain, in which reference TRBV29-1 and TRBJ1-6 provide the parts outside the CDR3, is SAVISQKPSRDICQRGTSLTIQCQVDSQVTMMFWYRQQPGQSLTLIATANQGSEATYESGFVIDKFPISRPNLTFSTLTVSNMSPEDSSIYLCSVRTGRSNSPLHFGNGTRLTVT.

This clone was detected a few times. The chain joins TRBV7-2 to TRBJ1-2; D is uncertain. V was clipped by 7 bases and J by 8 bases, with 20 bases between them. The germline CDR1 and CDR2 sequences are SGHTA and FQGNSA. The CDR3 loop spans 14 amino acids. Here the CDR3 DNA reads TGTGCCAGCATCAGAGGGATCCCCCCGAGGGGCTACACCTTC. Its protein is CASIRGIPPRGYTF.

The chain uses TRBV28 and TRBJ2-1; maybe TRBD2 (6 bases). The germline V and J ends were trimmed by 8 bases and 1 base, with 15 bases remaining between them. Germline CDR1 MDHEN, CDR2 SYDVKM. This CDR3 comprises 15 residues. CDR3 sequence (DNA): TGTGCCAGCGACGGGGGACCCCTTTCCTACAATGAGCAGTTCTTC. This gives the protein CASDGGPLSYNEQFF.

The rearrangement links TRBV5-5 to TRBJ1-2, with 9 positions matching TRBD1. The junction had 12 bases not matched to a gene; V was cut back by 4 bases and J by 5 bases. The CDR3 runs 16 residues. From germline, CDR1 is SGHKS and CDR2 YYEKEE (reference sequence). CDR3: CASSARDRVYGYGYTF. In DNA, the CDR3 is TGTGCCAGCAGCGCAAGGGACAGGGTTTACGGGTATGGCTACACCTTC.

Turning to this clone: Germline and junction disagree at one end, which may indicate a read error. This sequence joins TRBV13 and TRBJ1-2; D possibly corresponds to TRBD1 (6 bases). This CDR3 is built from 18 residues. The germline CDR1 and CDR2 sequences are PRHDT and FYEKMQ (reference sequence). DNA for the CDR3: TGTGCCAGCAGCTTAATCCTTGTGGACAAAGAGACCGGGACACCAACTTACTTC. It is translated as CASSLILVDKETGTPTYF.

V usage is TRBV9 and J usage is TRBJ2-1; TRBD2 matches 15 bases. Germline V gives CDR1 SGDLS, CDR2 YYNGEE. With V trimmed by 0 bases and J by 2 bases, 6 bases remained unmatched. The CDR3 runs to 19 residues. The CDR3 coding sequence is TGTGCCAGCAGCGTAGCTGGACTAGCGGGGGGGTTAGCCTACAATGAGCAGTTCTTC. It encodes CASSVAGLAGGLAYNEQFF. Combining the CDR3 with reference TRBV9 and TRBJ2-1 gives the whole variable domain DSGVTQTPKHLITATGQRVTLRCSPRSGDLSVYWYQQSLDQGLQFLIQYYNGEERAKGNILERFSAQQFPDLHSELNLSSLELGDSALYFCASSVAGLAGGLAYNEQFFGPGTRLTVL.

This chain joins TRBV19 and TRBJ2-7; 11 bases are a match to TRBD1. The CDR3 covers 16 residues. Per the germline V gene, CDR1 is LNHDA and CDR2 is SQIVND (reference sequence). The junction had 6 bases not matched to a gene; V was cut back by 3 bases and J by 2 bases. The CDR3 DNA reads as TGTGCCAGTAGTATCGGGACAGGGGGGCGGCCCTACGAGCAGTACTTC. It codes for CASSIGTGGRPYEQYF. Full variable domain (rest looked up from reference TRBV19 and TRBJ2-7): DGGITQSPKYLFRKEGQNVTLSCEQNLNHDAMYWYRQDPGQGLRLIYYSQIVNDFQKGDIAEGYSVSREKKESFPLTVTSAQKNPTAFYLCASSIGTGGRPYEQYFGPGTRLTVT.

This chain uses TRBV9 with TRBJ1-6; D is possibly TRBD1 (5 bases). The germline V and J ends were trimmed by 4 bases and 7 bases, with 12 bases remaining between them. This CDR3 is 14 amino acids long. Germline loops: CDR1 SGDLS, CDR2 YYNGEE. The CDR3, as DNA: TGTGCCAGCAGCCAGGGAGGTTTAAATTCACCCCTCCACTTT. It codes for CASSQGGLNSPLHF.

This clone occurred once. The chain links TRBV29-1 to TRBJ2-1; D remains ambiguous. The CDR3 extends over 14 amino acids. V lost 1 base, J lost 2 bases, and 9 bases lay in between. Germline V lookup: CDR1 SQVTM, CDR2 ANQGSEA. The chain's CDR3 is CSVEGYPAYNEQFF. The CDR3 nucleotides read TGCAGCGTTGAAGGCTATCCCGCCTACAATGAGCAGTTCTTC.

This sequence joins TRBV15 and TRBJ2-2; 9 bases map to TRBD1. The CDR3 runs 15 residues. In germline, CDR1 is LNHNV, CDR2 YYDKDF (reference sequence). V was pared by 3 bases and J by 5 bases, with 4 bases of the junction left unmatched. CDR3 residues: CATSSTGGATGELFF. The CDR3 DNA reads TGTGCCACCAGCAGCACAGGGGGCGCAACCGGGGAGCTGTTTTTT.

The V gene is TRBV18, the J gene TRBJ2-7; D is perhaps TRBD1 (6 bases). Germline values: CDR1 KGHSH, CDR2 LQKENI. The CDR3 is made up of 16 amino acids. V lost 3 bases to trimming and J lost 2 bases, with 17 bases between them. The CDR3 sequence is CASSPRQEGWPYEQYF. The CDR3, as DNA: TGTGCCAGCTCACCCCGACAGGAAGGGTGGCCCTACGAGCAGTACTTC.